Following are 27 T cell receptor beta chains from one sample sequenced in a study of blood T cell repertoires in COVID-19. Here immunoSEQ multiplex PCR was the method, and the copy in TCRdb shows in-frame clones only, minus some. The sample includes under 250,000 clones, 75% to 85% seen only once; the top ten take approximately 9.6%. Sequencing was carried out using PBMCs or T cells enriched from blood (not recorded which). The receptor source for this set is a woman in her forties or fifties with acute COVID-19.

The chain uses TRBV6-6 and TRBJ2-4, with 10 bases matching TRBD1. CDR3 length: 16 residues. Looked up from germline, CDR1 is MNHNY and CDR2 is SVGAGI (reference sequence). The J segment lost 3 bases and the V segment lost 6 bases, leaving 8 bases of the junction unmatched. This chain's CDR3 is CASSKTGQGDKNIQYF. The CDR3 DNA reads as TGTGCCAGCAGCAAAACTGGACAGGGGGACAAAAACATTCAGTACTTC.

The chain carries TRBV19 and TRBJ2-5, with D possibly matching TRBD2 (6 bases). Trimming pared 6 bases from V and 4 bases from J, leaving 18 bases between. Germline V gives CDR1 LNHDA, CDR2 SQIVND (reference sequence). This CDR3 comprises 15 residues. CDR3 nucleotide sequence: TGTGCCAGTAGCCTTTCCCGGGGGTTGGGAGAGACCCAGTACTTC. Translating gives CASSLSRGLGETQYF.

V is TRBV29-1 and J is TRBJ2-1; the D gene is possibly TRBD1 (6 bases). Germline CDR1 reads SQVTM; CDR2 reads ANQGSEA. The V gene lost 7 bases and the J gene lost 6 bases, with 13 bases spanning the gap. The CDR3 is made up of 12 amino acids. CDR3 DNA: TGCAGCGCCCAAACAGGGTCCAATGAGCAGTTCTTC. Its protein product is CSAQTGSNEQFF.

V gene TRBV19 combines with J gene TRBJ2-7, with D possibly TRBD1 on 6 matching bases. The V end was cut by 5 bases, the J end by 5 bases, with 13 bases between. This CDR3 is built from 13 residues. CDR1 and CDR2 (germline): LNHDA, SQIVND (reference sequence). The CDR3 is CASSLQGLDEQYF. CDR3 nucleotides: TGTGCCAGTAGTTTACAGGGTCTCGACGAGCAGTACTTC.

The rearrangement links TRBV7-9 to TRBJ1-3; 7 bases match TRBD1. V lost 5 bases and J lost 0; bases outside the gene matches: 10. The CDR3 sequence is 17 residues long. Looked up from germline, CDR1 is SEHNR and CDR2 is FQNEAQ (reference sequence). CDR3 in amino acids: CASSQGGASISGNTIYF. In nucleotides, the CDR3 is TGTGCCAGCAGCCAGGGGGGAGCATCGATCTCTGGAAACACCATATATTTT.

J is TRBJ2-7 and V is TRBV5-4; D not resolved. CDR1 and CDR2 from the germline V gene are SGHNT and YYREEE (reference sequence). V was clipped by 1 base and J by 3 bases, with 23 bases between them. CDR3 size: 18 residues. The CDR3: CASSLITTSPRGSYEQYF. The CDR3 nucleotides are TGTGCCAGCAGCTTGATCACTACCAGCCCTAGAGGAAGCTACGAGCAGTACTTC.

The chain couples TRBV3-1 (or the pseudogene TRBV3-2) to TRBJ2-6; 7 bases align to TRBD2. Germline V lookup: CDR1 LGHDT, CDR2 YNNKEL (reference sequence). The CDR3 loop spans 19 amino acids. V lost 1 base and J lost 1; bases outside the gene matches: 10. CDR3 DNA: TGTGCCAGCAGCCAAGGGATTCGGGACTATACATCTGGGGCCAACGTCCTGACTTTC. Its translation: CASSQGIRDYTSGANVLTF.

About this clone itself: Germline is not matched at one junction end, which may reflect a read error. In nucleotides, the CDR3 is TGTGCTAGCAGCTTAAACGTGCGACATCACTCTGGAAACACCATATATTTT. The encoded protein is CASSLNVRHHSGNTIYF. The J gene is TRBJ1-3, the V gene TRBV7-7; D unclear. Germline CDR1 reads SSHAT; CDR2 reads FNYEAQ (reference sequence). This CDR3 has 17 residues. The full variable domain, completed using reference TRBV7-7 and TRBJ1-3, is GAGVSQSPRYKVTKRGQDVTLRCDPISSHATLYWYQQALGQGPEFLTYFNYEAQPDKSGLPSDRFSAERPEGSISTLTIQRTEQRDSAMYRCASSLNVRHHSGNTIYFGEGSWLTVV.

On this clone: The junction differs from germline at one of its ends, possibly a read error. This chain uses TRBV7-9 with TRBJ1-2, with unresolved D. The CDR3 has 14 residues. Germline loops: CDR1 SEHNR, CDR2 FQNEAQ (reference sequence). The CDR3 DNA sequence: TGTGCCAGCAGCTTAGCGCAGGTTGGCTATGGCTATACCTTC. Amino acid sequence: CASSLAQVGYGYTF.

V gene TRBV6-5 combines with J gene TRBJ2-5; a weak D match, TRBD2 (5 bases). V was clipped by 7 bases and J by 4 bases, with 10 bases between them. The germline CDR1 and CDR2 sequences are MNHEY and SVGAGI. The CDR3 has 12 amino acids. The CDR3 nucleotides are TGTGCCAGCACTAGCAACCCAGAGACCCAGTACTTC. This encodes CASTSNPETQYF.

This clone has only one observation. V usage is TRBV9 and J usage is TRBJ2-1, with D perhaps TRBD1 (6 bases). V shed 1 base and J shed 9 bases, with 8 bases lying between them. The CDR3 runs 12 residues. Germline CDR1 SGDLS, CDR2 YYNGEE. The CDR3 region is CASSVTGLEQFF. The CDR3 DNA is TGTGCCAGCAGCGTAACAGGGCTTGAGCAGTTCTTC.

This clone appeared a single time. The chain is built from TRBV12-3 or TRBV12-4 and TRBJ1-6; 8 bases map to TRBD1. This CDR3 region has 13 residues. V dropped 6 bases and J dropped 10; count of bases not matched to a gene: 5. CDR3: CASRPGQESPLHF. In DNA form, the CDR3 reads TGTGCCAGCAGGCCGGGACAGGAATCACCCCTCCACTTT.

This chain joins TRBV4-1 and TRBJ1-2; a possible D gene is TRBD1 (5 bases). V lost 1 base and J 3 bases, leaving 15 bases between the germline ends. Germline CDR1 reads MGHRA; CDR2 reads YSYEKL. The CDR3 runs 16 residues. CDR3 DNA: TGCGCCAGCAGCCAAGCTTCCGGGGGGAGTTACTATGGCTACACCTTC. Its translation: CASSQASGGSYYGYTF.

The rearrangement joins TRBV7-9 to TRBJ2-7; D is possibly TRBD2 (5 bases). Trimming stripped 5 bases from V and 4 bases from J, with 24 bases between. Germline V gene data show CDR1 as SEHNR and CDR2 as FQNEAQ (reference sequence). The CDR3 length is 17 residues. CDR3 bases: TGTGCCAGCAGCCCTAGCAAAGGGCCCCGGGTCGTATACGAGCAGTACTTC. It is translated as CASSPSKGPRVVYEQYF.

This clone appeared once. The J gene is TRBJ1-4, the V gene TRBV6-2 or TRBV6-3; a possible D gene is TRBD1 (5 bases). The CDR3 is 15 residues long. Trimming took 7 bases from V and 5 from J, leaving 17 bases between them. Germline CDR1 reads MNHEY; CDR2 reads SVGEGT. The DNA of the CDR3 is TGTGCCAGCACCCCTTCGGGACTATTGAATGAAAAACTGTTTTTT. Its translation: CASTPSGLLNEKLFF.

This chain links TRBV7-9 with TRBJ2-3; 10 nucleotides align to TRBD2. Unmatched junction bases numbered 3, after V lost 5 bases and J lost 4 bases. The germline gives CDR1 SEHNR, CDR2 FQNEAQ (reference sequence). This CDR3 has 14 amino acids. The CDR3 DNA sequence: TGTGCCAGCAGCCCGAGCGGGGGGGCAGATACGCAGTATTTT. Its protein is CASSPSGGADTQYF.

This clone was counted between two and nine times. The rearrangement joins TRBV19 to TRBJ1-5; 9 nucleotides agree with TRBD1. This CDR3 contains 18 residues. Unmatched junction bases numbered 10, after V lost 3 bases and J lost 1 base. Germline V gene lookup returns CDR1 LNHDA and CDR2 SQIVND (reference sequence). This CDR3 reads CASSMRANRGPSNQPQHF. DNA of the CDR3: TGTGCCAGTAGTATGAGGGCTAACAGGGGGCCGAGCAATCAGCCCCAGCATTTT.

V usage is TRBV6-1 and J usage is TRBJ2-7, with 7 bases matching TRBD1. Per germline, CDR1 MNHNS and CDR2 SASEGT. Trimming at V came to 6 bases and at J to 2 bases, leaving 4 bases not matched to a gene. CDR3 length equals 13 residues. CDR3 nucleotide sequence: TGTGCCAGCAGAGACAGGGCCCCCTACGAGCAGTACTTC. It translates to CASRDRAPYEQYF.

This clone has only one observation. This sequence joins TRBV9 and TRBJ2-3; 11 nucleotides align to TRBD2. Germline CDR1 reads SGDLS; CDR2 reads YYNGEE. The trim removed 2 bases at V and 2 bases at J, leaving 4 bases unmatched. The CDR3 consists of 16 residues. The CDR3: CASSVSGGVLTDTQYF. CDR3 in DNA: TGTGCCAGCAGCGTTAGCGGGGGGGTACTCACAGATACGCAGTATTTT.

V and J are TRBV7-2 and TRBJ2-6; no reliable D call. The CDR3 has 15 residues. CDR1 and CDR2 from the germline V gene are SGHTA and FQGNSA. The germline V and J ends were trimmed by 7 bases and 4 bases, with 14 bases remaining between them. The CDR3 nucleotides read TGTGCCAGCACCGTTGCTTTAGTCGGGGCCAACGTCCTGACTTTC. Translated, it gives CASTVALVGANVLTF. The whole variable domain, remainder taken from reference TRBV7-2 and TRBJ2-6, is GAGVSQSPSNKVTEKGKDVELRCDPISGHTALYWYRQSLGQGLEFLIYFQGNSAPDKSGLPSDRFSAERTGGSVSTLTIQRTQQEDSAVYLCASTVALVGANVLTFGAGSRLTVL.

V gene TRBV5-4 combines with J gene TRBJ1-2; D gene ambiguous. Trimming shortened V by 0 bases and J by 2 bases, and 8 bases separated the two germline ends. CDR1 and CDR2 (germline): SGHNT, YYREEE (reference sequence). This CDR3 comprises 14 residues. The CDR3 spells CASSLVAGNYGYTF. In nucleotides, the CDR3 is TGTGCCAGCAGCTTGGTTGCAGGAAACTATGGCTACACCTTC.

V usage is TRBV7-2 and J usage is TRBJ2-7; no firm D call. Germline CDR1 and CDR2: SGHTA and FQGNSA. This CDR3 spans 12 amino acids. Between the trimmed V and J ends, which lost 5 bases and 3 bases, there was a span of 8 bases. The CDR3 DNA is TGTGCCAGCAGCCGTCCGGGCTACGAGCAGTACTTC. Its protein is CASSRPGYEQYF.

This clone has a single count. V is TRBV7-2 and J is TRBJ2-1, with 8 bases fitting TRBD2. V was clipped by 3 bases and J by 4 bases; unmatched bases: 8. The CDR3 spans 16 residues. Germline V gives CDR1 SGHTA, CDR2 FQGNSA. The CDR3 DNA reads TGTGCCAGCAGCTTGCCAGCGGGGGCCCTATACAATGAGCAGTTCTTC. It yields the protein CASSLPAGALYNEQFF.

V is TRBV19 and J is TRBJ1-6; TRBD1 agrees at 12 bases. Losses at the gene ends were 1 base for V and 10 bases for J; bases not matched to a gene: 2. Germline V gene sequence: CDR1 LNHDA, CDR2 SQIVND (reference sequence). This CDR3 comprises 15 residues. CDR3 sequence: CASSIGDRGQSPLHF. CDR3 coding DNA: TGTGCCAGTAGTATAGGGGACAGGGGGCAGTCACCCCTCCACTTT. The full variable domain, with the rest looked up from reference TRBV19 and TRBJ1-6, is DGGITQSPKYLFRKEGQNVTLSCEQNLNHDAMYWYRQDPGQGLRLIYYSQIVNDFQKGDIAEGYSVSREKKESFPLTVTSAQKNPTAFYLCASSIGDRGQSPLHFGNGTRLTVT.

The chain has TRBV30 and TRBJ1-1; no clear D gene. The CDR3 contains 14 residues. Germline CDR1 and CDR2: GTSNPN and SVGIG (reference sequence). Trimming pared 0 bases from V and 0 bases from J, leaving 8 bases between. This CDR3 is CAWSVAAMNTEAFF. The CDR3 DNA sequence: TGTGCCTGGAGTGTAGCCGCCATGAACACTGAAGCTTTCTTT.

The genes are TRBV12-5 and TRBJ2-1; D perhaps matches TRBD1 (6 bases). The CDR3 is 12 amino acids. V dropped 4 bases and J dropped 7 bases, with 8 bases sitting between them. Germline loops: CDR1 LGHNT, CDR2 FRNRAP. The CDR3 DNA reads as TGTGCTAGTGGTTACCAGGGGAATGAGCAGTTCTTC. Protein sequence: CASGYQGNEQFF.

The chain carries TRBV7-9 and TRBJ2-3; possible D gene TRBD1, 6 bases. CDR1 is SEHNR and CDR2 is FQNEAQ in the germline V gene (reference sequence). The V end lost 5 bases, the J end lost 6 bases, and 15 bases lay between the germline ends. The CDR3 covers 14 residues. CDR3 region: CASSPDRTGDTQYF. The DNA of the CDR3 is TGTGCCAGCAGCCCTGACAGGACTGGTGATACGCAGTATTTT.